The entry below gives a single T cell receptor (beta chain) sequence along with its context. What it recognizes is unknown. Every isolated RNA sample was fully reverse transcribed, so sequencing captured expressed TCRB transcripts. Assay: immunoSEQ multiplex PCR; the TCRdb copy retains only in-frame clones and omits some. Altogether roughly 150,000 clones are present, around 63% being singletons, with the ten largest covering 0.08% to 0.1%. The data stem from a study of beta chain features in type 1 diabetes. General study findings and limits: PCR might preferentially amplify shorter templates, equally in patients and controls. Lower insertion and higher deletion counts appeared at VDJ junctions in type 1 diabetes patients. Because the template was cDNA, high-expressing cells might be over-represented. Shorter TCRB CDR3s, moderately but significantly so, marked every one of the four CD4+ subsets in Type 1 diabetes patients.

Every sorted population was more than 98% pure. The V gene lost 3 bases and the J gene lost 2 bases, with 9 bases spanning the gap. The length of the CDR3 is 13 residues. Germline CDR1 SQVTM, CDR2 ANQGSEA. The chain employs TRBV29-1 and TRBJ2-3; D is ambiguous. This TCR was sampled from a man aged 25 to 40 with type 1 diabetes. Material: naive CD4+ T cells from blood. The CDR3 loop is CSVESGATDTQYF. Written as DNA, the CDR3 is TGCAGCGTTGAGTCAGGAGCCACAGATACGCAGTATTTT.